The next 19 T cell receptor beta chains were all read from a single sample in a study of T cell changes during pregnancy in multiple sclerosis. Here immunoSEQ multiplex PCR was the method, and the copy in TCRdb shows in-frame clones only, minus some. The data show roughly 38,000 clones, about 94% seen once. Material: CD8+ T cells from peripheral blood mononuclear cells, obtained in the third trimester of pregnancy. These receptors all come from a female donor with multiple sclerosis, enrolled in a pregnancy study.

This chain joins TRBV15 and TRBJ2-7; 7 nucleotides agree with TRBD1. CDR3 length equals 14 residues. J was trimmed by 4 bases and V by 2 bases; bases with no gene match: 5. Germline V gene lookup returns CDR1 LNHNV and CDR2 YYDKDF (reference sequence). The CDR3 DNA reads TGTGCCACCAGCAGATGGGACAGCCGATACGAGCAGTACTTC. Its protein is CATSRWDSRYEQYF.

The chain carries TRBV11-3 and TRBJ2-7; TRBD1 matches at 7 bases. The CDR3 spans 14 residues. Unmatched junction bases numbered 6, after V lost 5 bases and J lost 2 bases. Germline CDR1 SGHNT, CDR2 YENEEA. CDR3 in DNA: TGTGCCAGCAGCGGCGACAGGGCGCCCTACGAGCAGTACTTC. It specifies CASSGDRAPYEQYF.

This clone was counted only a few times. The CDR3 loop reads CASSGGGAFF. CDR3 DNA sequence: TGTGCCAGCAGCGGGGGCGGGGCTTTCTTT. The V call is TRBV5-5, the J call TRBJ1-1, with a possible D match to TRBD1 (6 bases). Germline CDR1 reads SGHKS; CDR2 reads YYEKEE (reference sequence). This CDR3 is 10 amino acids long. Trimming removed 4 bases from V and 11 bases from J, with 9 bases in between.

The CDR3 DNA reads as TGTGCCAGCTCACCAAACCCTGGGACATCGACCTACGAGCAGTACTTC. It encodes CASSPNPGTSTYEQYF. The J gene is TRBJ2-7, the V gene TRBV18; tentative D call: TRBD1 (6 bases). The CDR3 has 16 residues. Germline lookup yields CDR1 KGHSH and CDR2 LQKENI. V gave up 2 bases and J gave up 2 bases, with 16 bases separating them.

V gene TRBV2 combines with J gene TRBJ1-3, with 7 positions matching TRBD1. The CDR3 extends over 16 amino acids. Per germline, CDR1 SNHLY and CDR2 FYNNEI. The V gene end was trimmed by 6 bases and the J gene end by 9 bases; junction bases not matched to a gene: 17. CDR3 nucleotide sequence: TGTGCCAGCAGCGAGGAGACAGGGCCGGTTTCAGGCACCATATATTTT. Its translation is CASSEETGPVSGTIYF.

The chain carries TRBV13 and TRBJ2-7, with D hard to call. The CDR3 spans 12 residues. Trimming shortened V by 4 bases and J by 0 bases, and 4 bases separated the two germline ends. Per germline, CDR1 PRHDT and CDR2 FYEKMQ (reference sequence). CDR3 sequence (DNA): TGTGCCAGCAGCTATAGCTCCTACGAGCAGTACTTC. Translating gives CASSYSSYEQYF.

The gene calls are TRBV5-4 and TRBJ2-2, with D possibly being TRBD2 (6 bases). CDR1 is SGHNT and CDR2 is YYREEE in the germline V gene (reference sequence). V was clipped by 6 bases and J by 5 bases, with 8 bases between them. The CDR3 extends over 12 amino acids. The chain's CDR3 is CASMGGTGELFF. In nucleotides, the CDR3 is TGTGCCAGCATGGGGGGTACCGGGGAGCTGTTTTTT.

The rearrangement links TRBV5-6 to TRBJ1-2, with 9 bases lining up with TRBD1. The CDR3 is 14 amino acids. Per germline, CDR1 SGHDT and CDR2 YYEEEE. Trimming cost V 5 bases and J 6 bases; bases outside gene matches: 8. The CDR3 is CASRSTGTGNGYTF. For the CDR3, the DNA is TGTGCCAGCAGGTCTACCGGGACAGGGAATGGCTACACCTTC.

The chain links TRBV5-6 to TRBJ1-3, with no clear D. CDR1 SGHDT and CDR2 YYEEEE come from the germline V gene. The CDR3 runs 14 residues. V lost 1 base, J lost 3 bases, and 8 bases lay in between. CDR3 coding DNA: TGTGCCAGCAGCTTGATTTCCGGTGGAAACACCATATATTTT. It specifies CASSLISGGNTIYF.

V is TRBV28 and J is TRBJ1-2; D unclear. Germline CDR1 and CDR2: MDHEN and SYDVKM. Trimming took 5 bases from V and 4 from J, leaving 8 bases between them. The CDR3 extends over 12 amino acids. This CDR3 reads CASSPFSYGYTF. As DNA, the CDR3 is TGTGCCAGCAGTCCTTTTTCCTATGGCTACACCTTC.

This clone appeared a single time. This rearrangement joins TRBV7-2 to TRBJ2-3; 7 positions match TRBD2. The CDR3 covers 15 residues. V lost 3 bases and J lost 4; bases outside the gene matches: 7. The V gene's germline CDR1 is SGHTA and CDR2 FQGNSA. The CDR3 coding sequence is TGTGCCAGCAGCTTGGGACTAAGGGAAGCAGATACGCAGTATTTT. Its translation is CASSLGLREADTQYF.

This sequence joins TRBV9 and TRBJ2-2; D ambiguous. The V end lost 0 bases, the J end lost 6 bases, and 3 bases lay between the germline ends. Germline V lookup: CDR1 SGDLS, CDR2 YYNGEE. The CDR3 is made up of 12 amino acids. The CDR3 DNA sequence: TGTGCCAGCAGCGTAGACTCCGGGGAGCTGTTTTTT. As protein: CASSVDSGELFF.

The DNA of the CDR3 is TGCGCCAGCAGCCAAGAAGGCAGCAGGTGGGAAAAACTGTTTTTT. Translating gives CASSQEGSRWEKLFF. The J gene is TRBJ1-4, the V gene TRBV4-1, with D hard to call. Deletions cut 0 bases from V and 8 bases from J, with 13 bases between. The CDR3 is made up of 15 amino acids. Germline V gives CDR1 MGHRA, CDR2 YSYEKL.

The chain carries TRBV6-4 and TRBJ2-7; possibly TRBD2 for D (6 bases). Trimming took off 2 bases at V and 10 bases at J, with 12 bases between the two ends. This CDR3 has 12 residues. The germline V gene has CDR1 MRHNA and CDR2 SNTAGT. In DNA form, the CDR3 reads TGTGCCAGCAGTGACGGGGGGTCTGAACAGTACTTC. Protein: CASSDGGSEQYF.

V is TRBV4-3 and J is TRBJ1-5; D remains unclear. The CDR3 sequence is 14 residues long. Trimming shortened V by 2 bases and J by 2 bases, and 7 bases separated the two germline ends. Germline V gives CDR1 LGHNA, CDR2 YSLEER. The CDR3 nucleotides read TGCGCCAGCAGCCAATTTACAGGCAATCAGCCCCAGCATTTT. It encodes CASSQFTGNQPQHF.

The rearrangement joins TRBV9 to TRBJ2-7; 9 bases map to TRBD2. This CDR3 spans 16 amino acids. Per the germline V gene, CDR1 is SGDLS and CDR2 is YYNGEE. The trim removed 3 bases at V and 3 bases at J, leaving 10 bases unmatched. The CDR3 is CASSASGTSTHYEQYF. The CDR3, as DNA: TGTGCCAGCAGCGCCTCCGGGACTAGCACTCACTACGAGCAGTACTTC.

The genes are TRBV25-1 and TRBJ2-2; 8 bases line up with TRBD1. Germline trimming cut 1 base from V and 5 bases from J; bases unmatched to any gene: 6. Germline CDR1 is MGHDK and CDR2 is SYGVNS. The CDR3 runs 16 residues. Written as DNA, the CDR3 is TGTGCCAGCAGTGAATTTCAGGGGGCCAGGACCGGGGAGCTGTTTTTT. This sequence encodes CASSEFQGARTGELFF.

V and J are TRBV6-5 and TRBJ1-1; tentative D call: TRBD1 (5 bases). CDR1 MNHEY and CDR2 SVGAGI come from the germline V gene. The CDR3 length is 13 residues. V was cut by 5 bases and J by 7 bases, with 14 bases left in between. The CDR3 here is CASSPTTGVEAFF. In nucleotides, the CDR3 is TGTGCCAGCAGTCCTACTACGGGGGTTGAAGCTTTCTTT.

The genes are TRBV28 and TRBJ2-7, with 10 bases fitting TRBD1. The CDR3 covers 13 residues. Trimming at V came to 10 bases and at J to 4 bases, leaving 7 bases not matched to a gene. Germline CDR1 and CDR2: MDHEN and SYDVKM. The chain's CDR3 is CATTVGQGYEQYF. The DNA of the CDR3 is TGTGCCACTACTGTGGGACAGGGGTACGAGCAGTACTTC. Complete variable domain (other parts from reference TRBV28 and TRBJ2-7): DVKVTQSSRYLVKRTGEKVFLECVQDMDHENMFWYRQDPGLGLRLIYFSYDVKMKEKGDIPEGYSVSREKKERFSLILESASTNQTSMYLCATTVGQGYEQYFGPGTRLTVT.